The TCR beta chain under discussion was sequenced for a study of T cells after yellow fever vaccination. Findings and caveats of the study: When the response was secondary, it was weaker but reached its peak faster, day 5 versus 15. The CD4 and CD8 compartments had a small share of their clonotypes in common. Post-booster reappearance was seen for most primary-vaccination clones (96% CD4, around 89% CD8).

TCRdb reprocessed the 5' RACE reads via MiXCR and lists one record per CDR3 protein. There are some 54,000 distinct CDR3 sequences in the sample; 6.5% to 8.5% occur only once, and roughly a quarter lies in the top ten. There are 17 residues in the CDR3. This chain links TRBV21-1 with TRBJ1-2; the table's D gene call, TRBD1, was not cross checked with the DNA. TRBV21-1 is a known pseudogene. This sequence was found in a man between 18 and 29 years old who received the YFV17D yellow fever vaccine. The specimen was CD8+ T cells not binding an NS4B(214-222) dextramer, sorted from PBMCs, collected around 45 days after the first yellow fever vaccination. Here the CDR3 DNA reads TGTGCCAACAGCAAAGGGTGGGACAGGGAAGCTAACTATGGCTACACCTTC. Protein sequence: CANSKGWDREANYGYTF.